The next 32 T cell receptor beta chains were all read from a single sample in a study of human T cells and chemical hapten exposure. One entry per CDR3 protein results from TCRdb running MiXCR on the RACE reads. The table lists 340,000 or so distinct CDR3 sequences, roughly 6.9% of them singletons. Noted time point: patch test 1, 2 weeks after DPC sensitization. Documented treatment: therapeutic diphenylcyclopropenone sensitization with weekly scalp DPC. The material was whole blood, obtained in connection with sensitization to the hapten diphenylcyclopropenone (DPC). These TCRs come from a young woman with alopecia areata. Some clones in this sample may be carry-over from other donors' samples.

The chain uses TRBV14 and TRBJ1-1, with D maybe TRBD1 (6 bases). Germline V gene data show CDR1 as SGHDN and CDR2 as FVKESK. The CDR3 contains 17 residues. V was trimmed by 1 base and J by 7 bases, leaving 22 bases between them. The CDR3 loop reads CASSQAWKGTTRYEAFF. The CDR3 nucleotides are TGTGCCAGCAGCCAAGCCTGGAAGGGGACAACAAGGTATGAAGCTTTCTTT.

This clonotype was seen repeatedly, ten times or more. The chain links TRBV5-1 to TRBJ2-7; 10 bases align to TRBD1. There are 14 residues in the CDR3. CDR1 is SGHRS and CDR2 is YFSETQ in the germline V gene. With V trimmed by 6 bases and J by 5 bases, 8 bases remained unmatched. The CDR3 region has the DNA TGCGCCAGCACCTACGGACAGGGGGGAGACGAGCAGTACTTC. Amino acid sequence: CASTYGQGGDEQYF.

This clonotype was recorded many times. The chain carries TRBV7-6 and TRBJ2-3; the D is unclear. This CDR3 spans 15 amino acids. Germline assignment: CDR1 SGHVS and CDR2 FNYEAQ. V lost 1 base and J lost 4, with 12 bases in between. This CDR3 reads CASSLEPWGPDTQYF. The CDR3 nucleotides are TGTGCCAGCAGCTTAGAACCCTGGGGTCCAGATACGCAGTATTTT.

The sample holds a few counts of this clonotype. The chain joins TRBV6-6 to TRBJ2-5; TRBD2 matches at 11 bases. The CDR3 loop spans 18 amino acids. Germline V lookup: CDR1 MNHNY, CDR2 SVGAGI (reference sequence). Trimming at V came to 0 bases and at J to 3 bases, leaving 9 bases not matched to a gene. The CDR3 sequence is CASSYSKLAGARKETQYF. As DNA, the CDR3 is TGTGCCAGCAGTTACTCGAAACTAGCGGGGGCAAGAAAAGAGACCCAGTACTTC.

This clonotype was seen a few times. The chain carries TRBV5-1 and TRBJ1-4; D unclear. This CDR3 has 14 amino acids. The ends were cut back, 0 bases at V and 4 bases at J, with 7 bases in the middle. Germline loops: CDR1 SGHRS, CDR2 YFSETQ. The CDR3 coding sequence is TGCGCCAGCAGCTTGGGAGTTAATAATGAAAAACTGTTTTTT. It encodes CASSLGVNNEKLFF.

This clonotype was counted ten times or more. The gene calls are TRBV3-1 and TRBJ1-1; possible D gene TRBD1, 6 bases. The V gene lost 0 bases and the J gene lost 7 bases, with 9 bases spanning the gap. This CDR3 is built from 13 residues. Per germline, CDR1 LGHDT and CDR2 YNNKEL (reference sequence). CDR3 bases: TGTGCCAGCAGCCAAGAGAGGGGGGGTGAAGCTTTCTTT. Translating gives CASSQERGGEAFF. Supplemented by reference TRBV3-1 and TRBJ1-1, the full variable domain reads DTAVSQTPKYLVTQMGNDKSIKCEQNLGHDTMYWYKQDSKKFLKIMFSYNNKELIINETVPNRFSPKSPDKAHLNLHINSLELGDSAVYFCASSQERGGEAFFGQGTRLTVV.

The V and J genes are TRBV12-3 or TRBV12-4 and TRBJ1-6; the D is unclear. This CDR3 has 14 residues. Trimming removed 6 bases from V and 6 bases from J, with 12 bases in between. CDR3 residues: CASRFQVANSPLHF. The CDR3, as DNA: TGTGCCAGCAGGTTCCAAGTCGCTAATTCACCCCTCCACTTT.

This clonotype was picked up a small number of times. This sequence joins TRBV3-1 and TRBJ1-6; D is uncertain. The CDR3 has 15 residues. Trimming left V 1 base short and J 7 bases short, with 11 bases between. Germline V gene lookup returns CDR1 LGHDT and CDR2 YNNKEL (reference sequence). The CDR3 protein is CASSQAGQPNSPLHF. As DNA, the CDR3 is TGTGCCAGCAGCCAAGCCGGGCAGCCGAATTCACCCCTCCACTTT.

The V gene is TRBV12-3 or TRBV12-4, the J gene TRBJ2-1; D gene uncertain. This CDR3 is built from 16 residues. V lost 1 base, J lost 5 bases, and 15 bases lay in between. The CDR3: CASSLGPVRSHNEQFF. CDR3 in DNA: TGTGCCAGCAGTTTAGGGCCAGTCAGGAGCCACAATGAGCAGTTCTTC.

This clonotype was seen a handful of times. This chain connects TRBV6-6 to TRBJ2-3; 13 bases are shared with TRBD2. The CDR3 length is 17 residues. Germline V gene lookup returns CDR1 MNHNY and CDR2 SVGAGI (reference sequence). The trim removed 1 base at V and 7 bases at J, leaving 8 bases unmatched. Here the CDR3 DNA reads TGTGCCAGCAGTTACTTACTAGCGGGGGGGGAGTGGCATACGCAGTATTTT. Protein: CASSYLLAGGEWHTQYF.

The table lists this clonotype with a few counts. The chain combines TRBV6-5 with TRBJ1-2, with D perhaps TRBD1 (6 bases). Looked up from germline, CDR1 is MNHEY and CDR2 is SVGAGI. Between the trimmed V and J ends, which lost 3 bases and 4 bases, there was a span of 12 bases. This CDR3 is built from 14 residues. CDR3 coding DNA: TGTGCCAGCAGTTATACAGGGCAGTTCTATGGCTACACCTTC. It is translated as CASSYTGQFYGYTF.

As to this clonotype: A read error may produce the germline difference seen at one junction end. The rearrangement uses TRBV6-5 and TRBJ1-4; D perhaps matches TRBD1 (6 bases). There are 20 residues in the CDR3. The germline CDR1 and CDR2 sequences are MNHEY and SVGAGI. The CDR3 coding sequence is TGTGCCAGCAGCTACTTATCGACAGGAGGGCGACCTGCAACTAATGAAAAACTGTTTTTT. Translating it yields CASSYLSTGGRPATNEKLFF.

V and J are TRBV29-1 and TRBJ1-1; D possibly corresponds to TRBD1 (5 bases). V lost 6 bases and J lost 1, with 15 bases in between. Germline CDR1 and CDR2: SQVTM and ANQGSEA. The CDR3 runs 14 residues. The DNA of the CDR3 is TGCAGCGTCAACCTGGACACTTCGAACACTGAAGCTTTCTTT. Its protein is CSVNLDTSNTEAFF.

This clonotype was observed many times. The CDR3 DNA follows: TGTGCCAGCAGTTCGGGGGACGGCGAGCAGTACTTC. This gives the protein CASSSGDGEQYF. The chain uses TRBV28 and TRBJ2-7, with a tentative D call TRBD2 (6 bases). The germline gives CDR1 MDHEN, CDR2 SYDVKM. The CDR3 consists of 12 residues. V dropped 4 bases and J dropped 6 bases, with 10 bases sitting between them.

This clonotype was detected ten times or more. This sequence joins TRBV3-1 and TRBJ2-7, with 8 positions matching TRBD1. The CDR3 sequence is 14 residues long. CDR1 is LGHDT and CDR2 is YNNKEL in the germline V gene (reference sequence). Trimming took 3 bases from V and 4 from J; bases not matched to a gene: 5. This chain's CDR3 is CASSQGTGGYEQYF. In DNA form, the CDR3 reads TGTGCCAGCAGCCAGGGGACAGGCGGTTACGAGCAGTACTTC.

This clonotype was observed at least ten times. The V gene is TRBV10-3, the J gene TRBJ1-1; TRBD1 matches 8 bases. From germline, CDR1 is ENHRY and CDR2 SYGVKD. V lost 8 bases, J lost 1 base, and 3 bases stayed unmatched. This CDR3 region has 13 residues. The CDR3 region has the DNA TGTGCCATCGCCGGGACAGGGAACACTGAAGCTTTCTTT. Its protein product is CAIAGTGNTEAFF.

This rearrangement joins TRBV28 to TRBJ2-1, with TRBD2 identical over 7 bases. J lost 9 bases, V lost 6 bases, and 8 bases had no gene match. Germline CDR1 MDHEN, CDR2 SYDVKM. The CDR3 runs 13 residues. The DNA for the CDR3 is TGTGCCAGCAGCTTCTCGGGGGGAAGTGAGCAGTTCTTC. Protein product: CASSFSGGSEQFF.

This clonotype showed up many times. The genes are TRBV4-1 and TRBJ2-2, with a weak D call TRBD2 (6 bases). Germline lookup yields CDR1 MGHRA and CDR2 YSYEKL. V was cut by 5 bases and J by 0 bases, with 13 bases left in between. The CDR3 consists of 16 residues. The CDR3 region is CASSSGGGSNTGELFF. DNA of the CDR3: TGCGCCAGCAGCTCCGGGGGTGGATCGAACACCGGGGAGCTGTTTTTT.

This clonotype was seen only a few times. For the CDR3, the DNA is TGTGCCAGCAGCTTAGCGCTAACGGGGAACACTGAAGCTTTCTTT. Protein sequence: CASSLALTGNTEAFF. The V gene is TRBV7-6, the J gene TRBJ1-1; unclear D gene. CDR1 and CDR2 (germline): SGHVS, FNYEAQ. The V end lost 0 bases, the J end lost 1 base, and 9 bases lay between the germline ends. There are 15 residues in the CDR3.

This clonotype was counted only a few times. This chain joins TRBV29-1 and TRBJ1-5; D is undetermined. CDR3 size: 12 residues. Germline CDR1 and CDR2: SQVTM and ANQGSEA. The ends were cut back, 4 bases at V and 4 bases at J, with 8 bases in the middle. The CDR3 nucleotides are TGCAGCGTTGTCGCGGGGAATCAGCCCCAGCATTTT. Amino acid sequence: CSVVAGNQPQHF. The variable domain in full, completed from reference TRBV29-1 and TRBJ1-5, reads SAVISQKPSRDICQRGTSLTIQCQVDSQVTMMFWYRQQPGQSLTLIATANQGSEATYESGFVIDKFPISRPNLTFSTLTVSNMSPEDSSIYLCSVVAGNQPQHFGDGTRLSIL.

This clonotype was counted between two and nine times. The V call is TRBV2, the J call TRBJ2-1, with 12 bases fitting TRBD1. CDR1 is SNHLY and CDR2 is FYNNEI in the germline V gene. The CDR3 has 17 amino acids. V shed 4 bases and J 7 bases; nucleotides not matched to a gene: 11. Here the CDR3 DNA reads TGTGCCAGCAGTGGAGGATTAGGGACAGGGGGCTTGAATGAGCAGTTCTTC. Protein product: CASSGGLGTGGLNEQFF.

This clonotype was observed at least ten times. The chain links TRBV6-6 to TRBJ1-1; the D is unclear. The CDR3 has 15 amino acids. The V gene's germline CDR1 is MNHNY and CDR2 SVGAGI (reference sequence). Trimming took 6 bases from V and 1 from J, leaving 15 bases between them. The CDR3 loop is CASSPENVRNTEAFF. In DNA, the CDR3 is TGTGCCAGCAGCCCCGAGAATGTTAGGAACACTGAAGCTTTCTTT.

The chain couples TRBV20-1 to TRBJ2-7; TRBD1 agrees at 11 bases. CDR3 length equals 15 residues. From germline, CDR1 is DFQATT and CDR2 SNEGSKA (reference sequence). Trimming cost V 6 bases and J 4 bases; bases outside gene matches: 11. The CDR3 is CSAKPGTGGLYEQYF. The CDR3 DNA is TGCAGTGCCAAACCCGGGACAGGGGGTCTATACGAGCAGTACTTC.

The table lists this clonotype with many counts. For the CDR3, the DNA is TGTGCCAGCAGTTACCCGCCGGGAGGGGTCTACGAGCAGTACTTC. This codes for CASSYPPGGVYEQYF. The chain combines TRBV6-2 or TRBV6-3 with TRBJ2-7; TRBD2 matches 8 bases. The CDR3 spans 15 residues. With 2 bases clipped from V and 3 bases from J, the junction kept 6 bases outside the gene matches. Germline CDR1 is MNHEY and CDR2 is SVGEGT.

This chain joins TRBV27 and TRBJ2-6, with 7 bases fitting TRBD1. From germline, CDR1 is MNHEY and CDR2 SMNVEV (reference sequence). CDR3 size: 18 residues. The V segment lost 8 bases and the J segment 0 bases; nucleotides outside the gene matches: 13. CDR3 DNA sequence: TGTGCCAGCTCTTCGTTGGGACAGAGTCTCTCTGGGGCCAACGTCCTGACTTTC. It codes for CASSSLGQSLSGANVLTF.

The V and J genes are TRBV6-5 and TRBJ2-5; D possibly corresponds to TRBD2 (6 bases). This CDR3 region has 14 residues. Trimming left V 4 bases short and J 4 bases short, with 13 bases between. Germline V CDR1 and CDR2: MNHEY, SVGAGI. The CDR3, as DNA: TGTGCCAGCAGTTCCCAGGGAGGCCCAGAGACCCAGTACTTC. As protein: CASSSQGGPETQYF.

The chain links TRBV18 to TRBJ2-1, with TRBD1 identical over 7 bases. The CDR3 sequence is 14 residues long. Germline loops: CDR1 KGHSH, CDR2 LQKENI. V dropped 2 bases and J dropped 5; count of bases not matched to a gene: 3. The CDR3 bases are TGTGCCAGCTCACCATCCACAGGGGACAATGAGCAGTTCTTC. Its translation is CASSPSTGDNEQFF.

J is TRBJ2-7 and V is TRBV28; tentative D call: TRBD2 (5 bases). Trimming pared 5 bases from V and 0 bases from J, leaving 17 bases between. This CDR3 has 16 amino acids. Germline V gene sequence: CDR1 MDHEN, CDR2 SYDVKM. This CDR3 is CASSPLSLGSSYEQYF. The CDR3 bases are TGTGCCAGCAGTCCACTTTCGCTAGGGAGCTCCTACGAGCAGTACTTC.

This clonotype appeared many times. The chain has TRBV20-1 and TRBJ2-3; D might be TRBD2 (5 bases). The length of the CDR3 is 11 residues. V lost 3 bases and J 4 bases, leaving 5 bases between the germline ends. The V gene's germline CDR1 is DFQATT and CDR2 SNEGSKA (reference sequence). CDR3 in amino acids: CSAREADTQYF. The CDR3 bases are TGCAGTGCTAGGGAGGCAGATACGCAGTATTTT.

The chain employs TRBV20-1 and TRBJ2-4; TRBD2 is a possible D gene (6 bases). Germline V gene lookup returns CDR1 DFQATT and CDR2 SNEGSKA (reference sequence). The V end lost 0 bases, the J end lost 5 bases, and 14 bases lay between the germline ends. CDR3 length: 15 amino acids. The CDR3 loop is CSARETGTAQNIQYF. The CDR3 region has the DNA TGCAGTGCTAGAGAGACCGGGACTGCCCAAAACATTCAGTACTTC.

This clonotype was counted between two and nine times. The chain joins TRBV18 to TRBJ1-1, with D hard to call. V was pared by 6 bases and J by 3 bases, with 8 bases between. The CDR3 is 12 residues long. The germline gives CDR1 KGHSH, CDR2 LQKENI. The CDR3: CASSPEDTEAFF. CDR3 DNA sequence: TGTGCCAGCTCGCCAGAGGACACTGAAGCTTTCTTT. Supplemented by reference TRBV18 and TRBJ1-1, the full variable domain reads NAGVMQNPRHLVRRRGQEARLRCSPMKGHSHVYWYRQLPEEGLKFMVYLQKENIIDESGMPKERFSAEFPKEGPSILRIQQVVRGDSAAYFCASSPEDTEAFFGQGTRLTVV.

This clonotype appeared a single time. The chain is built from TRBV27 and TRBJ1-1, with D unresolved. The CDR3 has 14 residues. Trimming pared 2 bases from V and 1 base from J, leaving 8 bases between. In germline, CDR1 is MNHEY, CDR2 SMNVEV (reference sequence). The CDR3 here is CASSLDNGNTEAFF. In nucleotides, the CDR3 is TGTGCCAGCAGTTTAGACAACGGGAACACTGAAGCTTTCTTT.